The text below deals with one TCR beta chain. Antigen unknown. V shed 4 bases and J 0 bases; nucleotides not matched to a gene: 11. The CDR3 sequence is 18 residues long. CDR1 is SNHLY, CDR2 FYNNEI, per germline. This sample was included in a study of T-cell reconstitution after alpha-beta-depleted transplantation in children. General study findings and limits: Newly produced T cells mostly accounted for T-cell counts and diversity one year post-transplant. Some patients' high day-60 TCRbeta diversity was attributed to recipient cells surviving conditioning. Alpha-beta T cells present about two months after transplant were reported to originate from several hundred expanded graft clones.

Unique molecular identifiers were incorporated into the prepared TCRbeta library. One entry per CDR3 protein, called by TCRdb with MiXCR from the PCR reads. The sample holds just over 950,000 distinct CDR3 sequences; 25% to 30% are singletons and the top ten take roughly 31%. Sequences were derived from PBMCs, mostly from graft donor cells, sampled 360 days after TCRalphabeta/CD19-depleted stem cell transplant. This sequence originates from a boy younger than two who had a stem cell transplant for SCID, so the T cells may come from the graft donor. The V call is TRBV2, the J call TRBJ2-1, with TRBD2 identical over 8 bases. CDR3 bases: TGTGCCAGCAGTGCTCGTCGAGCGGGGGCCTTCTCCTACAATGAGCAGTTCTTC. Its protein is CASSARRAGAFSYNEQFF. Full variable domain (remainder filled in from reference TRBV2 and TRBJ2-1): EPEVTQTPSHQVTQMGQEVILRCVPISNHLYFYWYRQILGQKVEFLVSFYNNEISEKSEIFDDQFSVERPDGSNFTLKIRSTKLEDSAMYFCASSARRAGAFSYNEQFFGPGTRLTVL.